A selection of T cell receptor beta chains follows, all from one sample in a study of molecular identifiers for immune sequencing clone quantification. TCRdb processed the PCR reads anew with MiXCR; each CDR3 protein has one entry. The repertoire holds 50,000 or so distinct CDR3 sequences, about 25% seen once, with about 1.9% in the top ten. The sample was naive CD8+ T cells from blood, with Jurkat cell RNA spiked in. The receptors derive from a human donor in good health. Some libraries in this study had Jurkat cell RNA spiked in. The CDR3 runs from the conserved cysteine through the conserved F or W. Each record gives: D gene, J gene, clone size, V gene, CDR3 protein, CDR3 DNA. The D gene is left open where the match is weak. Size values are once, few and many counts, or a class for expanded clones, and some rows have none.

NA,TRBJ2-7,NA,TRBV12-3/TRBV12-4,CACSFSPGSSYEQYF,TGTGCCTGCAGTTTTTCGCCTGGAAGCTCCTACGAGCAGTACTTC
NA,TRBJ1-1,many,TRBV4-3,CASSQEFGTGAEAFF,TGCGCCAGCAGCCAAGAGTTCGGGACGGGGGCTGAAGCTTTCTTT
NA,TRBJ2-1,NA,TRBV5-6,CASSFSPGRLNEQFF,TGTGCCAGCAGCTTTTCTCCAGGGAGACTCAATGAGCAGTTCTTC
TRBD1,TRBJ1-1,many,TRBV29-1,CSATGGMNTEAFF,TGCAGCGCCACAGGGGGAATGAACACTGAAGCTTTCTTT
NA,TRBJ2-7,many,TRBV5-1,CASSLGQGMSWGEQYF,TGCGCCAGCAGCTTGGGGCAGGGCATGTCTTGGGGCGAGCAGTACTTC
TRBD1,TRBJ1-5,many,TRBV7-8,CASSARTGGNQPQHF,TGTGCCAGCAGCGCCCGGACAGGGGGCAATCAGCCCCAGCATTTT
NA,TRBJ2-1,many,TRBV29-1,CSVETGGGSGVYNEQFF,TGCAGCGTTGAAACTGGGGGAGGGTCAGGGGTCTACAATGAGCAGTTCTTC
NA,TRBJ2-7,many,TRBV4-1,CASSHPGGYEQYF,TGCGCCAGCAGCCACCCAGGGGGGTACGAGCAGTACTTC
TRBD2,TRBJ2-7,NA,TRBV7-9,CASSSGLAEDYEQYF,TGTGCCAGCAGTTCGGGACTAGCGGAGGACTACGAGCAGTACTTC
NA,TRBJ2-3,NA,TRBV20-1,CSARDMRGARTDTQYF,TGCAGTGCTAGAGATATGAGGGGGGCTCGCACAGATACGCAGTATTTT
NA,TRBJ2-7,NA,TRBV27,CASSLAMGEQYF,TGTGCCAGCAGTTTAGCTATGGGAGAGCAGTACTTC
NA,TRBJ1-1,many,TRBV9,CASSPTLGSGTEAFF,TGTGCCAGCAGCCCCACTCTAGGGTCGGGCACTGAAGCTTTCTTT
NA,TRBJ2-7,many,TRBV2,CASSERGTSSYEQYF,TGTGCCAGCAGTGAACGTGGGACTTCCTCCTACGAGCAGTACTTC
NA,TRBJ2-2,NA,TRBV28,CASSPGPWAGPGALFF,TGTGCCAGCAGCCCGGGACCGTGGGCCGGTCCCGGGGCGCTGTTTTTT
NA,TRBJ2-1,few,TRBV30,CAWSVVAETEQFF,TGTGCCTGGAGTGTAGTGGCTGAGACTGAGCAGTTCTTC
NA,TRBJ2-3,few,TRBV27,CASSLYSGSSVDTQYF,TGTGCCAGCAGTTTATATTCAGGGTCCTCCGTAGATACGCAGTATTTT
TRBD1,TRBJ1-3,few,TRBV7-9,CASSLAQGAPGNTIYF,TGTGCCAGCAGCTTAGCTCAGGGGGCGCCTGGAAACACCATATATTTT